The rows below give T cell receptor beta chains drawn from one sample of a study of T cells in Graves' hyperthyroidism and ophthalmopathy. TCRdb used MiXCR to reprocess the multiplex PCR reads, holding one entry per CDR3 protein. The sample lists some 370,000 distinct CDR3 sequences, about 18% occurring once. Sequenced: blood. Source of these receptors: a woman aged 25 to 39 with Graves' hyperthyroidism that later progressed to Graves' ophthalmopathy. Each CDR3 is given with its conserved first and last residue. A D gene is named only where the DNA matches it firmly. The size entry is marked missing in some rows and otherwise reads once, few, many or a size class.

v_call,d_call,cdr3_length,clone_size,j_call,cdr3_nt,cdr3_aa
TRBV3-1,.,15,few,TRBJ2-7,TGTGCCAGCAGTCTACGAACAAAGAACCCCTACGAGCAGTACTTC,CASSLRTKNPYEQYF
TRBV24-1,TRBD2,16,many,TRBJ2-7,TGTGCCACCAGTGCCCCGACTAGCGGGAGGGCCCACGAGCAGTACTTC,CATSAPTSGRAHEQYF
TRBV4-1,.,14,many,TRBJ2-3,TGCGCCAGCAGCCAGGAAACAGGGACAGATACGCAGTATTTT,CASSQETGTDTQYF
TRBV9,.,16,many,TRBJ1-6,TGTGCCAGCAGCGGAGGATCCGGGCTACAAGGTTCACCCCTCCACTTT,CASSGGSGLQGSPLHF
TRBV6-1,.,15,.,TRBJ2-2,TGTGCCAGCAGTGAAGCGCCAGCGAGCACCGGGGAGCTGTTTTTT,CASSEAPASTGELFF
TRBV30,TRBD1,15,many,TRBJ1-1,TGTGCCTGGAGTTCTACGGGACAGGGTTTCACTGAAGCTTTCTTT,CAWSSTGQGFTEAFF
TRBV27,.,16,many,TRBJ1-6,TGTGCCAGCAGTTTCGGCAGGGTCGGCGGTAATTCACCCCTCCACTTT,CASSFGRVGGNSPLHF
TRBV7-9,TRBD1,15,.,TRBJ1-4,TGTGCCAGCAGCTCCTGGACAGGGAGGCATGAAAAACTGTTTTTT,CASSSWTGRHEKLFF
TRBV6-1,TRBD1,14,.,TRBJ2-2,TGTGCCAGCAGTGAATCAGGGGGTAGCGGGGAGCTGTTTTTT,CASSESGGSGELFF
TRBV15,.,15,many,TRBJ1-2,TGTGCCACCAGCAGAGATCTCCAGGGGAACTATGGCTACACCTTC,CATSRDLQGNYGYTF
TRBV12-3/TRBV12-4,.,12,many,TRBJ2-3,TGTGCCAGCCTGGGAATCACAGATACGCAGTATTTT,CASLGITDTQYF
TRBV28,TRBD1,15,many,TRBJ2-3,TGTGCCAGCAGTCAGGACAGGGCCGTGGCAGATACGCAGTATTTT,CASSQDRAVADTQYF
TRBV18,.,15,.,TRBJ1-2,TGTGCCAGCTCACCCCCCGGGGTTCAGGGCTATGGCTACACCTTC,CASSPPGVQGYGYTF
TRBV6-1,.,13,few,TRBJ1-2,TGTGCCAGCAGTGACGCACCGAACTATGGCTACACCTTC,CASSDAPNYGYTF
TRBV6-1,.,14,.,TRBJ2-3,TGTGCCAGCATATCTGCGTACGGAACAGATACGCAGTATTTT,CASISAYGTDTQYF
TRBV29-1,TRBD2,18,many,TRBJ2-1,TGCAGCGTTGAAGCGTTCGCACTCCTAGCGGGAGCCCACAATGAGCAGTTCTTC,CSVEAFALLAGAHNEQFF
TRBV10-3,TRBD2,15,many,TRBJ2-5,TGTGCCATCAGTGAACGGGGGGTGGCGGGAGAGACCCAGTACTTC,CAISERGVAGETQYF
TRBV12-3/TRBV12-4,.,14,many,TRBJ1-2,TGTGCCAGCAGTTTAAACCCCAGTTACTATGGCTACACCTTC,CASSLNPSYYGYTF
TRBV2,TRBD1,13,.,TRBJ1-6,TGTGCCAGCAATACAGGGGTAAATTCACCCCTCCACTTT,CASNTGVNSPLHF
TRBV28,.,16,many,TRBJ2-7,TGTGCCAGCAGTTTCTCTGTACGCGCAGGCGACTACGAGCAGTACTTC,CASSFSVRAGDYEQYF